The rows below give T cell receptor beta chains drawn from one sample of a study of post-analysis software for immune sequencing data. TCRdb analysed the PCR reads with MiXCR anew, one entry per CDR3 protein. Altogether approximately 730,000 distinct CDR3 sequences are present, about 45% being singletons, with the ten largest covering roughly 4.5%. Sample: blood. The receptors here all came from a girl aged 10 to 17 with multiple sclerosis. Each CDR3 is given with its conserved first and last residue. D genes are given only for firm matches. The listing skips clone size in some rows; elsewhere it reads once, few, many or a size class.

V: TRBV6-6; D: NA; J: TRBJ2-7; size: NA; CDR3: CASSGGAYEQYF; DNA: TGTGCCAGCAGTGGCGGGGCCTACGAGCAGTACTTC
V: TRBV4-1; D: TRBD2; J: TRBJ2-3; size: few; CDR3: CASSQDAAGGARSDTQYF; DNA: TGCGCCAGCAGCCAAGATGCAGCGGGAGGGGCACGGTCAGATACGCAGTATTTT
V: TRBV24-1; D: TRBD2; J: TRBJ2-7; size: NA; CDR3: CATHPEREGGTSYEQYF; DNA: TGTGCCACCCATCCCGAGAGGGAGGGAGGCACCTCCTACGAGCAGTACTTC
V: TRBV11-1; D: TRBD1; J: TRBJ2-7; size: NA; CDR3: CASSPQPPFNRGSDYEQYF; DNA: TGTGCCAGCAGCCCACAACCTCCATTCAACAGGGGTAGCGACTACGAGCAGTACTTC
V: TRBV28; D: NA; J: TRBJ2-1; size: few; CDR3: CATRPMGEPYNEQFF; DNA: TGTGCCACCAGGCCTATGGGGGAGCCCTACAATGAGCAGTTCTTC
V: TRBV20-1; D: NA; J: TRBJ2-4; size: few; CDR3: CSAQGLAGNIQYF; DNA: TGCAGTGCCCAGGGGCTAGCTGGTAACATTCAGTACTTC
V: TRBV7-2; D: NA; J: TRBJ2-7; size: NA; CDR3: CASSFRDTYNEQYF; DNA: TGTGCCAGCAGCTTCCGGGACACCTACAACGAGCAGTACTTC
V: TRBV5-6; D: NA; J: TRBJ1-2; size: NA; CDR3: CASSLGTSYTF; DNA: TGTGCCAGCAGCTTGGGCACAAGCTACACCTTC
V: TRBV7-3; D: TRBD2; J: TRBJ2-1; size: NA; CDR3: CASSLRGTSGSGNYNEQFF; DNA: TGTGCCAGCAGCTTACGGGGGACTAGCGGGAGCGGGAACTACAATGAGCAGTTCTTC
V: TRBV20-1; D: TRBD1; J: TRBJ2-5; size: NA; CDR3: CSAREDRGFQETQYF; DNA: TGCAGTGCTAGAGAGGACAGGGGCTTCCAAGAGACCCAGTACTTC
V: TRBV27; D: NA; J: TRBJ2-3; size: NA; CDR3: CASSPRGAEVTDTQYF; DNA: TGTGCCAGCAGTCCCCGGGGAGCGGAAGTCACAGATACGCAGTATTTT
V: TRBV20-1; D: NA; J: TRBJ2-5; size: NA; CDR3: CSARRAGAQETQYF; DNA: TGCAGTGCTAGACGGGCAGGGGCTCAAGAGACCCAGTACTTC
V: TRBV5-1; D: TRBD1; J: TRBJ1-6; size: few; CDR3: CASSPGQAPLNSPLHF; DNA: TGCGCCAGCAGCCCTGGACAGGCCCCTTTGAATTCACCCCTCCACTTT
V: TRBV20-1; D: TRBD2; J: TRBJ2-1; size: many; CDR3: CSAREGGAGVGEEQFF; DNA: TGCAGTGCTAGAGAAGGCGGAGCGGGAGTGGGGGAAGAGCAGTTCTTC
V: TRBV15; D: NA; J: TRBJ1-2; size: NA; CDR3: CATSRDSQRDYGYTF; DNA: TGTGCCACCAGCAGAGATAGCCAAAGGGACTATGGCTACACCTTC
V: TRBV10-2; D: TRBD1; J: TRBJ2-5; size: few; CDR3: CASTTGVVETQYF; DNA: TGCGCCAGCACGACAGGGGTCGTAGAGACCCAGTACTTC
V: TRBV12-3/TRBV12-4; D: TRBD2; J: TRBJ2-1; size: NA; CDR3: CASSSSTSGRDGEQFF; DNA: TGTGCCAGCAGTTCCTCCACTAGCGGGAGAGACGGTGAGCAGTTCTTC
V: TRBV20-1; D: NA; J: TRBJ2-7; size: NA; CDR3: CSAKGGDSEGHEQYF; DNA: TGCAGTGCTAAAGGCGGCGACAGCGAGGGCCACGAGCAGTACTTC
V: TRBV20-1; D: NA; J: TRBJ2-7; size: NA; CDR3: CSARETRTTYEQYF; DNA: TGCAGTGCTAGAGAAACAAGGACAACTTACGAGCAGTACTTC
V: TRBV2; D: NA; J: TRBJ2-7; size: few; CDR3: CASSDGRGLGYEQYF; DNA: TGTGCCAGCAGTGATGGAAGGGGTCTGGGCTACGAGCAGTACTTC
V: TRBV9; D: NA; J: TRBJ2-5; size: few; CDR3: CASSASGTKKETQYF; DNA: TGTGCCAGCAGCGCGTCCGGGACAAAAAAGGAGACCCAGTACTTC
V: TRBV20-1; D: NA; J: TRBJ2-3; size: NA; CDR3: CSARDYRGATDTQYF; DNA: TGCAGTGCTAGAGATTATCGGGGAGCGACAGATACGCAGTATTTT
V: TRBV28; D: TRBD1; J: TRBJ1-2; size: NA; CDR3: CASSSTGGPTYGYTF; DNA: TGTGCCAGCAGTTCAACAGGGGGCCCTACCTATGGCTACACCTTC
V: TRBV20-1; D: NA; J: TRBJ1-4; size: NA; CDR3: CSARDRTAANEKLFF; DNA: TGCAGTGCTAGAGACCGGACCGCCGCTAATGAAAAACTGTTTTTT
V: TRBV2; D: TRBD2; J: TRBJ2-2; size: NA; CDR3: CARGGGRADGGELFF; DNA: TGTGCCAGAGGAGGCGGGAGGGCCGATGGCGGGGAGCTGTTTTTT
V: TRBV28; D: TRBD2; J: TRBJ2-1; size: NA; CDR3: CASIENRLAGGYNEQFF; DNA: TGTGCCAGCATTGAGAACCGACTAGCGGGGGGCTACAATGAGCAGTTCTTC
V: TRBV6-5; D: NA; J: TRBJ1-1; size: NA; CDR3: CASRSNTEAFF; DNA: TGTGCCAGCAGATCGAACACTGAAGCTTTCTTT